Shown below are 21 T cell receptor beta chains from a single sample sequenced in a study of T cells in Graves' hyperthyroidism and ophthalmopathy. RNA transcripts served as the template for amplifying TCR beta CDR3 regions. A set of HTBI primers served as the primers for a first-round RT-PCR of the TCR CDR3. In TCRdb, the multiplex PCR reads were re-called with MiXCR into one record per CDR3 protein. The sample yields fewer than 900,000 distinct CDR3 sequences, around 19% seen once. The sequencing sample was made of blood. Receptors were obtained from a woman aged 45-65 years with Graves' hyperthyroidism that later progressed to Graves' ophthalmopathy.

This clonotype was recorded at least ten times. The chain is built from TRBV3-1 and TRBJ2-2, with TRBD1 matching over 7 bases. Germline V gene sequence: CDR1 LGHDT, CDR2 YNNKEL (reference sequence). With 8 bases clipped from V and 4 bases from J, the junction kept 10 bases outside the gene matches. The CDR3 runs to 15 residues. CDR3 sequence reads: CASSPRQGGTGELFF. For the CDR3, the DNA is TGTGCCAGCTCCCCCAGACAGGGCGGCACCGGGGAGCTGTTTTTT.

This sequence joins TRBV7-8 and TRBJ2-1; 8 nucleotides line up with TRBD1. This CDR3 is 12 amino acids long. V trimming: 0 bases; J trimming: 12 bases; junction bases outside the gene matches: 1. From germline, CDR1 is SGHVS and CDR2 FQNEAQ. CDR3 region: CASSLAGTGQFF. DNA of the CDR3: TGTGCCAGCAGCTTAGCCGGGACAGGGCAGTTCTTC.

This clonotype was counted a few times. The J gene is TRBJ2-7, the V gene TRBV25-1; D may be TRBD2 (6 bases). In germline, CDR1 is MGHDK, CDR2 SYGVNS. V was trimmed by 6 bases and J by 7 bases, leaving 19 bases between them. The CDR3 covers 14 residues. The CDR3 nucleotides are TGTGCCAGCAGCTACCGGGTCCCGGAGGGGGAGCAGTACTTC. Translating gives CASSYRVPEGEQYF.

This clonotype was counted at least ten times. V and J are TRBV6-1 and TRBJ1-1, with 9 positions matching TRBD1. This CDR3 comprises 15 residues. From germline, CDR1 is MNHNS and CDR2 SASEGT. The junction had 9 bases not matched to a gene; V was cut back by 5 bases and J by 5 bases. As DNA, the CDR3 is TGTGCCAGCAGTCCCTACCGGACAGGGGTAACTGAAGCTTTCTTT. It is translated as CASSPYRTGVTEAFF.

J is TRBJ2-5 and V is TRBV20-1, with 7 bases that match TRBD2. This CDR3 contains 14 residues. The V and J ends lost 1 base and 4 bases, in that order; junction bases with no gene match: 6. Germline-derived CDR1 and CDR2 are DFQATT and SNEGSKA (reference sequence). DNA for the CDR3: TGCAGTGCTAGAGGGGGCGGGGGAGGAGAGACCCAGTACTTC. This gives the protein CSARGGGGGETQYF.

This clonotype came up many times. V gene TRBV11-2 combines with J gene TRBJ1-1, with a tentative D call TRBD1 (5 bases). CDR1 SGHAT and CDR2 FQNNGV come from the germline V gene. Trimming took off 1 base at V and 1 base at J, with 13 bases between the two ends. The CDR3 loop spans 16 amino acids. Written as DNA, the CDR3 is TGTGCCAGCAGCTTAGTAAGGGCTGGGGGGAACACTGAAGCTTTCTTT. It yields the protein CASSLVRAGGNTEAFF. Full variable domain (outside the CDR3, taken from reference TRBV11-2 and TRBJ1-1): EAGVAQSPRYKIIEKRQSVAFWCNPISGHATLYWYQQILGQGPKLLIQFQNNGVVDDSQLPKDRFSAERLKGVDSTLKIQPAKLEDSAVYLCASSLVRAGGNTEAFFGQGTRLTVV.

This clonotype was recorded at least ten times. This chain uses TRBV7-2 with TRBJ2-3; D is unclear. The CDR3 runs 14 residues. Germline V gene data show CDR1 as SGHTA and CDR2 as FQGNSA. The V end lost 2 bases, the J end lost 6 bases, and 12 bases lay between the germline ends. Here the CDR3 DNA reads TGTGCCAGCAGCTTAAGCCCCAGACCGGATACGCAGTATTTT. Protein product: CASSLSPRPDTQYF.

In its sample, this clonotype was seen many times. The DNA of the CDR3 is TGTGCCAGCAACCCGACAGGGCAGAACACTGAAGCTTTCTTT. It specifies CASNPTGQNTEAFF. The chain couples TRBV27 to TRBJ1-1, with 7 bases that match TRBD1. The CDR3 contains 14 residues. With 7 bases clipped from V and 1 base from J, the junction kept 6 bases outside the gene matches. Germline V gene sequence: CDR1 MNHEY, CDR2 SMNVEV (reference sequence).

This clonotype was observed a handful of times. J is TRBJ1-6 and V is TRBV15, with D unclear. Trimming took off 5 bases at V and 11 bases at J, with 22 bases between the two ends. Germline assignment: CDR1 LNHNV and CDR2 YYDKDF (reference sequence). This CDR3 has 16 residues. CDR3 sequence: CATSRTWDHSDPPLHF. The CDR3, as DNA: TGTGCCACCAGCCGTACCTGGGATCATAGCGATCCACCCCTCCACTTT.

This clonotype has a handful of counts. V usage is TRBV15 and J usage is TRBJ2-7; tentatively, D is TRBD1 or TRBD2 (5 bases each). This CDR3 has 15 amino acids. V lost 5 bases to trimming and J lost 0 bases, with 14 bases between them. From germline, CDR1 is LNHNV and CDR2 YYDKDF (reference sequence). The CDR3 DNA reads as TGTGCCACCAGCGAAGACGGGGCGAGCTCCTACGAGCAGTACTTC. This encodes CATSEDGASSYEQYF.

This clonotype occurred many times. V gene TRBV11-2 combines with J gene TRBJ2-7; D perhaps matches TRBD2 (6 bases). CDR3 length: 13 amino acids. Trimming took 6 bases from V and 1 from J, leaving 10 bases between them. Germline-derived CDR1 and CDR2 are SGHAT and FQNNGV. The CDR3, as DNA: TGTGCCAGCAGATCCGGGGGTTCCTACGAGCAGTACTTC. It specifies CASRSGGSYEQYF.

This clonotype appeared many times. J is TRBJ1-2 and V is TRBV5-1; possible D gene TRBD1, 5 bases. Per germline, CDR1 SGHRS and CDR2 YFSETQ. Between the trimmed V and J ends, which lost 2 bases and 0 bases, there was a span of 14 bases. This CDR3 is 16 amino acids long. The CDR3 bases are TGCGCCAGCAGCTTAGGGGCTGACCCGTCTAACTATGGCTACACCTTC. It is translated as CASSLGADPSNYGYTF.

This clonotype occurred many times. The rearrangement uses TRBV10-3 and TRBJ2-5, with 13 bases lining up with TRBD2. Germline lookup yields CDR1 ENHRY and CDR2 SYGVKD. Trimming removed 4 bases from V and 1 base from J; junction bases left unmatched: 12. The CDR3 totals 19 residues. The CDR3 sequence is CAISGQPGTSGAPQETQYF. CDR3 coding DNA: TGTGCCATCAGTGGACAACCCGGGACTAGCGGGGCACCCCAAGAGACCCAGTACTTC.

This clonotype was picked up many times. DNA for the CDR3: TGCAGTGCTAGTAGGGTAGCGGGGGATGGAGATACGCAGTATTTT. Protein product: CSASRVAGDGDTQYF. This chain connects TRBV20-1 to TRBJ2-3; 9 bases are a match to TRBD2. The CDR3 length is 15 residues. V lost 3 bases, J lost 5 bases, and 9 bases stayed unmatched. Germline-derived CDR1 and CDR2 are DFQATT and SNEGSKA (reference sequence).

This chain uses TRBV28 with TRBJ1-4, with D hard to call. The CDR3 is 16 amino acids. Trimming removed 2 bases at V and 0 bases at J, with 10 bases between. The germline gives CDR1 MDHEN, CDR2 SYDVKM. The CDR3 DNA sequence: TGTGCCAGCAGTTTAGTAAGGTTTGCAACTAATGAAAAACTGTTTTTT. Amino acid sequence: CASSLVRFATNEKLFF.

The chain recombines TRBV6-5 with TRBJ1-3; D possibly corresponds to TRBD1 (6 bases). CDR1 and CDR2 from the germline V gene are MNHEY and SVGAGI. The V and J ends lost 4 bases and 2 bases respectively, with 12 bases between them. The CDR3 length is 15 residues. CDR3: CASSSRQAAGNTIYF. The CDR3 coding sequence is TGTGCCAGCAGTTCTCGACAGGCGGCTGGAAACACCATATATTTT.

V usage is TRBV29-1 and J usage is TRBJ2-5, with TRBD1 matching 12 bases. V was pared by 7 bases and J by 5 bases, with 11 bases of the junction left unmatched. Germline CDR1 SQVTM, CDR2 ANQGSEA. CDR3 length equals 15 residues. As DNA, the CDR3 is TGCAGCGCCAGGGGACAGGGGGCAGGGGTGGAGACCCAGTACTTC. It translates to CSARGQGAGVETQYF.

The chain joins TRBV18 to TRBJ2-7; a weak D match, TRBD1 (6 bases). The CDR3 contains 15 residues. Per the germline V gene, CDR1 is KGHSH and CDR2 is LQKENI. V gave up 4 bases and J gave up 0 bases, with 13 bases separating them. Here the CDR3 reads CASSRLGQSSYEQYF. For the CDR3, the DNA is TGTGCCAGCTCACGTCTCGGACAGAGCTCCTACGAGCAGTACTTC.

V and J are TRBV12-3 or TRBV12-4 and TRBJ2-7; D possibly corresponds to TRBD2 (7 bases). The CDR3 loop spans 15 amino acids. Trimming took 4 bases from V and 5 from J, leaving 18 bases between them. The CDR3 is CASSSFRGGFDEQYF. As DNA, the CDR3 is TGTGCCAGCAGTTCTTTTAGGGGGGGCTTCGACGAGCAGTACTTC.

This clonotype has at least ten counts. The chain carries TRBV3-1 and TRBJ2-7; the D is unclear. The germline gives CDR1 LGHDT, CDR2 YNNKEL (reference sequence). The V end was cut by 0 bases, the J end by 5 bases, with 8 bases between. The CDR3 is 13 residues long. The CDR3 loop is CASSQDFLHEQYF. As DNA, the CDR3 is TGTGCCAGCAGCCAAGATTTCCTCCACGAGCAGTACTTC.

Regarding this clonotype: An end of the junction does not agree with germline; a read error may underlie this. This chain joins TRBV5-5 and TRBJ2-6; D perhaps matches TRBD1 (6 bases). The CDR3 consists of 17 residues. From germline, CDR1 is SGHKS and CDR2 YYEKEE (reference sequence). CDR3 sequence: CASSLARTVSGANALTF. For the CDR3, the DNA is TGTGCCAGCAGCCTGGCCCGGACAGTAAGTGGGGCCAACGCCCTGACTTTC.